The clone carrying this T cell receptor (beta chain) was detected a few times. This entry is derived from a study of shared clonotypes between healthy human individuals. This CDR3 contains 14 residues. V lost 6 bases, J lost 4 bases, and 8 bases stayed unmatched. Per the germline V gene, CDR1 is MNHEY and CDR2 is SMNVEV (reference sequence). Researchers ran the assay at a deep level. Sequencing used immunoSEQ multiplex PCR; TCRdb keeps in-frame clones, though not all of them. The sample consists of 2.3 million or so clones, about 92% of them appearing once. The V gene is TRBV27, the J gene TRBJ2-7, with TRBD1 matching 8 bases. The sequence came from a man aged 18 to 29 in good health. Some clones in this sample may be carry-over from other donors' samples. Sequenced input: naive CD4+ T cells from PBMCs. This sample's subset: CD45RA+ positively selected. DNA for the CDR3: TGTGCCAGCAGCCCGGACAGGGTTGTTTACGAGCAGTACTTC. Translated: CASSPDRVVYEQYF.